This TCR beta chain derives from a study of radiation and T cells in renal cell carcinoma. Study conclusions and caveats: In blood, top tumor clones expanded by 2 weeks, shrinking by 4. Baseline intratumoral clonotype presence is unknown without pretreatment biopsies.

Noted time point: blood 2 weeks post-SBRT. Noted treatment: 15 Gy SBRT to primary tumor, nephrectomy 4 weeks later. This table comes from immunoSEQ multiplex PCR, and its TCRdb copy is limited to in-frame clones, with some not included. The sample gives about 130,000 clones, around 80% of which show up once; about 5.3% is in the top ten. This clone appeared a few times. Antigen unknown. The source material was blood, sampled from a patient whose treatment included radiotherapy and nephrectomy. The sequence came from a man aged 45 to 65 with renal cell carcinoma.

Written as DNA, the CDR3 is TGTGCCAGCAGCCTCCCCCCATGGCGGACTAGCTCTCTAGAGACCCAGTACTTC. Translation gives CASSLPPWRTSSLETQYF. The V and J genes are TRBV7-2 and TRBJ2-5; TRBD2 matches at 8 bases. The CDR3 extends over 18 amino acids. The ends lost 5 bases at V and 4 bases at J; junction bases unmatched: 18. Germline CDR1 is SGHTA and CDR2 is FQGNSA.